This T cell receptor beta chain appears in the sequencing data of a study of cytomegalovirus exposure and HLA in healthy donors. Study-wide findings and caveats: Owing to their indistinguishability, certain V segments, notably TRBV6-2 and TRBV6-3, were excluded.

This clone was seen a few times. The antigen is unknown. Amplification used 60 Vbeta primers and 13 Jbeta primers. The method was immunoSEQ multiplex PCR; TCRdb's version includes in-frame clones alone and lacks a portion of them. The sample consists of more than 85,000 clones, roughly two thirds of them appearing once. Germline V gene data show CDR1 as SGHKS and CDR2 as YYEKEE (reference sequence). The CDR3 is made up of 16 amino acids. V shed 0 bases, J shed 4 bases, and the junction held 3 bases outside the gene matches. The V and J genes are TRBV5-5 and TRBJ2-4, with TRBD2 matching 11 bases. The receptor comes from a man aged 30 to 39 in good health and CMV-seronegative. The material sequenced was PBMCs. CDR3 loop: CASSLAPSGGKNIQYF. In nucleotides, the CDR3 is TGTGCCAGCAGCTTGGCCCCTAGCGGGGGGAAAAACATTCAGTACTTC.